These T cell receptor beta chains were read from a single sample in a study of blood T cell repertoires in COVID-19. Method: immunoSEQ multiplex PCR; TCRdb's copy keeps in-frame clones and lacks some. The sample has some 200,000 clones, around 82% seen once. The sample taken for sequencing was PBMCs or T cells enriched from blood (not recorded which). These TCRs come from a woman aged 40 to 50 with acute COVID-19. Both conserved end residues are part of each CDR3. The D gene is left open where the match is weak. Only some rows state a clone size, as once, few, many or a class for expanded clones.

CSVEGAATYTF	TGCAGCGTTGAAGGGGCTGCGACCTACACCTTC	once	TRBJ1-2	.	TRBV29-1
CASRRGGTNYGYTF	TGTGCCAGCAGGCGCGGGGGAACAAACTATGGCTACACCTTC	.	TRBJ1-2	.	TRBV6-5
CASSPALSSYNEQFF	TGTGCCAGCAGCCCCGCCCTGAGCTCCTACAATGAGCAGTTCTTC	.	TRBJ2-1	.	TRBV7-3
CSARAGDGYTF	TGCAGTGCTAGGGCAGGGGACGGCTACACCTTC	.	TRBJ1-2	.	TRBV20-1
CASSLSQGTGELFF	TGTGCCAGCAGCCTCTCTCAGGGAACCGGGGAGCTGTTTTTT	.	TRBJ2-2	.	TRBV2
CASSLGGRGTGELFF	TGTGCCAGCAGCCTAGGAGGGCGCGGCACCGGGGAGCTGTTTTTT	.	TRBJ2-2	.	TRBV6-6
CASNSVPGQASHGNTIYF	TGTGCCAGCAACTCCGTCCCCGGACAGGCCTCTCATGGAAACACCATATATTTT	.	TRBJ1-3	TRBD1	TRBV7-9
CASTLTGDTQYF	TGTGCCAGCACCCTAACGGGGGATACGCAGTATTTT	.	TRBJ2-3	.	TRBV12-3/TRBV12-4
CASSGTGDLNGYTF	TGTGCCAGCTCAGGGACAGGGGATTTGAATGGCTACACCTTC	.	TRBJ1-2	TRBD1	TRBV18
CASSFKPGTQTYEQYF	TGTGCCAGCAGCTTTAAGCCCGGGACTCAAACCTACGAGCAGTACTTC	once	TRBJ2-7	.	TRBV28
CASTPLGSGNTIYF	TGTGCCAGCACCCCCCTCGGGTCAGGAAACACCATATATTTT	.	TRBJ1-3	.	TRBV7-9
CASSLANGQAGEQYF	TGTGCCAGCAGCTTAGCTAACGGTCAGGCCGGCGAGCAGTACTTC	.	TRBJ2-7	.	TRBV7-2
CASSESKGRGGENIQYF	TGTGCCAGCAGTGAGTCGAAGGGTAGAGGGGGTGAAAACATTCAGTACTTC	.	TRBJ2-4	.	TRBV25-1
CASSLYAAEGADGYTF	TGTGCCAGCAGTTTATACGCCGCGGAGGGGGCTGATGGCTACACCTTC	.	TRBJ1-2	TRBD1	TRBV28
CASSPTSFPYNEQFF	TGTGCCAGCAGTCCTACTAGCTTCCCTTACAATGAGCAGTTCTTC	.	TRBJ2-1	.	TRBV7-9
CASSLIRTAYSNQPQHF	TGTGCCAGCAGTCTGATCAGGACAGCGTATAGCAATCAGCCCCAGCATTTT	.	TRBJ1-5	.	TRBV28
CASSTRQGDYNSPLHF	TGTGCCAGCAGCACCCGACAGGGGGACTATAATTCACCCCTCCACTTT	once	TRBJ1-6	TRBD1	TRBV9
CASSPLAGGETGELFF	TGTGCCAGCTCACCTCTAGCGGGAGGCGAAACCGGGGAGCTGTTTTTT	.	TRBJ2-2	TRBD2	TRBV18
CAISDPGQLGEKLFF	TGTGCCATCAGTGACCCTGGACAGCTAGGAGAAAAACTGTTTTTT	few	TRBJ1-4	.	TRBV10-3
CASSLPNRDTVQFF	TGTGCCAGCAGCTTGCCCAACCGGGACACGGTGCAGTTCTTC	.	TRBJ2-1	.	TRBV5-6
CASSLAATQTNNEQFF	TGTGCCAGCAGCTTAGCGGCTACCCAGACTAACAATGAGCAGTTCTTC	.	TRBJ2-1	.	TRBV7-2
CASTPWRGQPNTEAFF	TGTGCCAGTACTCCCTGGAGGGGGCAGCCGAACACTGAAGCTTTCTTT	.	TRBJ1-1	TRBD1	TRBV19
CASSLGLGTEAFF	TGTGCCAGCAGCTTAGGTCTAGGCACTGAAGCTTTCTTT	.	TRBJ1-1	.	TRBV7-2
CASSYVGGGYTF	TGTGCCAGCAGTTACGTGGGAGGTGGCTACACCTTC	many	TRBJ1-2	.	TRBV6-5
CASSPGTGGIAFF	TGTGCCAGCTCACCCGGGACAGGGGGCATAGCTTTCTTT	.	TRBJ1-1	TRBD1	TRBV18
CASSPPRGWGRMNTEAFF	TGTGCCAGCAGTCCACCGCGGGGGTGGGGACGGATGAACACTGAAGCTTTCTTT	.	TRBJ1-1	.	TRBV27
CAWSVGGGYTF	TGTGCCTGGAGTGTAGGGGGTGGCTACACCTTC	.	TRBJ1-2	.	TRBV30
CASSLGFRDTGELFF	TGTGCCAGCAGCTTAGGGTTCAGGGACACCGGGGAGCTGTTTTTT	.	TRBJ2-2	.	TRBV11-2
CASSSASANYGYTF	TGTGCCAGCAGTAGTGCATCAGCTAACTATGGCTACACCTTC	.	TRBJ1-2	.	TRBV6-2/TRBV6-3
CASSPDRRKLFF	TGTGCCAGTAGCCCCGACAGAAGAAAACTGTTTTTT	.	TRBJ1-4	.	TRBV19
CSVESQQGGTYGYTF	TGCAGCGTTGAGAGTCAACAGGGAGGGACGTATGGCTACACCTTC	.	TRBJ1-2	.	TRBV29-1
CASSLFSYGYTF	TGTGCCAGCAGTTTATTTAGCTATGGCTACACCTTC	.	TRBJ1-2	.	TRBV28
CASSLAATGRETQYF	TGTGCCAGCAGCTTAGCTGCGACAGGGAGGGAGACCCAGTACTTC	.	TRBJ2-5	.	TRBV7-2
CASSPRQGGDTDTQYF	TGTGCCAGCAGCCCCAGACAGGGGGGGGACACAGATACGCAGTATTTT	many	TRBJ2-3	TRBD1	TRBV7-2
CASSPDRGQPQHF	TGTGCCAGCAGTCCGGACAGGGGTCAGCCCCAGCATTTT	.	TRBJ1-5	TRBD1	TRBV6-5
CASSPVPGELFF	TGCGCCAGCAGCCCCGTCCCCGGGGAGCTGTTTTTT	many	TRBJ2-2	.	TRBV5-1
CASSIAYAGTGGSNEQYF	TGTGCCAGTAGTATAGCCTATGCCGGGACAGGGGGCTCTAACGAGCAGTACTTC	.	TRBJ2-7	TRBD1	TRBV19
CASSFHRSSGNTIYF	TGTGCCAGCAGCTTTCACAGAAGCTCTGGAAACACCATATATTTT	once	TRBJ1-3	.	TRBV11-3
CASSRDRSSYEQYF	TGTGCCAGCAGCCGGGACAGGAGCTCCTACGAGCAGTACTTC	.	TRBJ2-7	TRBD1	TRBV6-5
CASSSPRQGVIYGYTF	TGCGCCAGCTCGAGCCCTAGACAGGGGGTAATCTATGGCTACACCTTC	.	TRBJ1-2	TRBD1	TRBV10-2
CASSLAGSYEQYF	TGTGCCAGCAGCTTGGCAGGATCCTACGAGCAGTACTTC	.	TRBJ2-7	.	TRBV7-8
CASSLGQKYQPQHF	TGTGCCAGCAGTTTAGGACAAAAATATCAGCCCCAGCATTTT	.	TRBJ1-5	.	TRBV28
CASSAVSSGELFF	TGTGCCAGCAGCGCCGTTTCGTCCGGGGAGCTGTTTTTT	.	TRBJ2-2	.	TRBV9
CASSVAPGEGYTF	TGTGCCAGCAGCGTAGCGCCAGGGGAGGGCTACACCTTC	.	TRBJ1-2	.	TRBV9
CASTPSTGPYAYEQYF	TGTGCCAGTACCCCCTCGACAGGCCCTTACGCCTACGAGCAGTACTTC	.	TRBJ2-7	.	TRBV19
CASSSPFSGETQYF	TGTGCCAGCAGCTCGCCCTTTTCAGGAGAGACCCAGTACTTC	once	TRBJ2-5	.	TRBV7-9
CASSLTANYGYTF	TGCGCCAGCAGCTTAACAGCTAACTATGGCTACACCTTC	.	TRBJ1-2	.	TRBV5-1
CASIGGFGGRYTEAFF	TGTGCCAGCATCGGAGGGTTCGGCGGACGATACACTGAAGCTTTCTTT	.	TRBJ1-1	.	TRBV11-2
CASSLDRDRGIRDGYTF	TGTGCCAGCAGCCTCGACCGGGACAGGGGCATAAGAGATGGCTACACCTTC	.	TRBJ1-2	TRBD1	TRBV27
CASSGGQRRHEAFF	TGTGCCAGCAGCGGCGGACAGAGGAGACACGAAGCTTTCTTT	.	TRBJ1-1	.	TRBV5-4
CASSPGTGSVSPLHF	TGTGCCAGCAGCCCGGGGACAGGGTCGGTCTCACCCCTCCACTTT	once	TRBJ1-6	TRBD1	TRBV5-6
CASSQSRDRGPSSYNSPLHF	TGTGCCAGCAGCCAAAGCCGGGACAGGGGGCCGAGCTCCTATAATTCACCCCTCCACTTT	.	TRBJ1-6	TRBD1	TRBV3-1/TRBV3-2
CASSPPLDYSEQFF	TGCGCCAGCAGCCCCCCTTTGGACTATAGTGAGCAGTTCTTC	.	TRBJ2-1	.	TRBV5-1
CASSSDTLNYGYTF	TGTGCCAGCAGCTCGGACACTCTTAACTATGGCTACACCTTC	few	TRBJ1-2	.	TRBV7-9
CASSISTGRDTQYF	TGTGCCAGTAGTATTTCCACAGGCAGAGATACGCAGTATTTT	.	TRBJ2-3	.	TRBV19
CASTRQNSPLHF	TGTGCCAGCACTAGACAGAATTCACCCCTCCACTTT	.	TRBJ1-6	.	TRBV25-1
CASSPLLAVDPPYNEQFF	TGTGCCAGCAGCCCCTTACTAGCGGTCGACCCTCCCTACAATGAGCAGTTCTTC	.	TRBJ2-1	TRBD2	TRBV3-1/TRBV3-2
CASSPGQENEKLFF	TGTGCCAGCAGCCCTGGACAGGAGAATGAAAAACTGTTTTTT	.	TRBJ1-4	TRBD1	TRBV7-8
CASSLYPDRGRTDTQYF	TGCGCCAGCAGCTTGTATCCGGACAGGGGACGCACAGATACGCAGTATTTT	once	TRBJ2-3	TRBD1	TRBV5-1
CASSLDLNGELFF	TGTGCCAGCAGCTTAGATCTAAACGGGGAGCTGTTTTTT	.	TRBJ2-2	.	TRBV11-2